These 27 T cell receptor beta chains were sequenced from one sample in a study of PD-1 blockade in classical Hodgkin lymphoma. Profiled with immunoSEQ multiplex PCR; TCRdb holds only in-frame clones, not every one. The sample holds approximately 24,000 clones, 82% seen once. Each of the patients experienced relapse following autologous stem cell transplantation, and their brentuximab vedotin exposure differed. The sample was peripheral blood mononuclear cells (PBMCs), taken before the second cycle of nivolumab. These receptors were collected from a human donor with classical Hodgkin lymphoma.

This clone has a handful of counts. The chain joins TRBV30 to TRBJ2-7; 9 bases are a match to TRBD1. Trimming took 3 bases from V and 4 from J; bases not matched to a gene: 1. The V gene's germline CDR1 is GTSNPN and CDR2 SVGIG (reference sequence). The CDR3 consists of 12 residues. The CDR3 DNA follows: TGTGCCTGGAGGACAGGGGGGTACGAGCAGTACTTC. Its translation is CAWRTGGYEQYF.

The rearrangement joins TRBV7-2 to TRBJ2-1; D is perhaps TRBD1 (6 bases). Trimming pared 5 bases from V and 7 bases from J, leaving 12 bases between. Germline V gene sequence: CDR1 SGHTA, CDR2 FQGNSA. CDR3 size: 13 residues. The CDR3 loop reads CASSTGHGNEQFF. The CDR3 nucleotides read TGTGCCAGCAGCACGGGACACGGGAATGAGCAGTTCTTC.

As regards this clone: In the same sample, other DNA sequences code for this CDR3. The chain combines TRBV7-3 with TRBJ2-5; D remains unclear. The V end was cut by 0 bases, the J end by 0 bases, with 5 bases between. There are 14 residues in the CDR3. The V gene's germline CDR1 is SGHTA and CDR2 FQGTGA. CDR3 sequence: CASSLTGNQETQYF. In DNA, the CDR3 is TGTGCCAGCAGCTTAACCGGCAACCAAGAGACCCAGTACTTC. Combining the CDR3 with reference TRBV7-3 and TRBJ2-5 gives the whole variable domain GAGVSQTPSNKVTEKGKYVELRCDPISGHTALYWYRQSLGQGPEFLIYFQGTGAADDSGLPNDRFFAVRPEGSVSTLKIQRTERGDSAVYLCASSLTGNQETQYFGPGTRLLVL.

The chain employs TRBV4-1 and TRBJ2-2, with a tentative D call TRBD1 (5 bases). Per germline, CDR1 MGHRA and CDR2 YSYEKL. The V end lost 0 bases, the J end lost 9 bases, and 5 bases lay between the germline ends. The CDR3 covers 12 residues. The CDR3 sequence: CASSQEGRELFF. Written as DNA, the CDR3 is TGCGCCAGCAGCCAAGAGGGGCGGGAGCTGTTTTTT.

The V and J genes are TRBV11-2 and TRBJ2-5; unclear D gene. V gave up 5 bases and J gave up 1 base, with 5 bases separating them. Germline V gene data show CDR1 as SGHAT and CDR2 as FQNNGV. The CDR3 sequence is 12 residues long. CDR3 protein: CASSQPQETQYF. As DNA, the CDR3 is TGTGCCAGCAGCCAACCCCAAGAGACCCAGTACTTC. Supplemented by reference TRBV11-2 and TRBJ2-5, the full variable domain reads EAGVAQSPRYKIIEKRQSVAFWCNPISGHATLYWYQQILGQGPKLLIQFQNNGVVDDSQLPKDRFSAERLKGVDSTLKIQPAKLEDSAVYLCASSQPQETQYFGPGTRLLVL.

The rearrangement joins TRBV28 to TRBJ1-4, with D maybe TRBD1 (6 bases). The CDR3 is 15 residues long. Trimming removed 2 bases from V and 8 bases from J, with 15 bases in between. CDR1 and CDR2 (germline): MDHEN, SYDVKM. CDR3 in DNA: TGTGCCAGCAGTTTAAACAGGGAGGGACAAGAAAAACTGTTTTTT. Translated, it gives CASSLNREGQEKLFF.

The chain uses TRBV4-2 and TRBJ1-1; no reliable D call. The CDR3 is 11 residues long. Trimming left V 4 bases short and J 7 bases short, with 7 bases between. Germline assignment: CDR1 LGHNA and CDR2 YNFKEQ. This CDR3 reads CASSPGDEAFF. The CDR3 DNA is TGTGCCAGCAGCCCAGGAGATGAAGCTTTCTTT.

The V call is TRBV2, the J call TRBJ1-5, with TRBD1 as a possible D gene (5 bases). Germline lookup yields CDR1 SNHLY and CDR2 FYNNEI. The CDR3 length is 15 residues. The V end lost 5 bases, the J end lost 1 base, and 12 bases lay between the germline ends. The CDR3 here is CASSRDFGSNQPQHF. As DNA, the CDR3 is TGTGCCAGCAGTCGGGACTTCGGGAGCAATCAGCCCCAGCATTTT.

The chain joins TRBV5-4 to TRBJ1-3; 8 bases map to TRBD1. This CDR3 is built from 15 residues. With V trimmed by 3 bases and J by 0 bases, 2 bases remained unmatched. Per germline, CDR1 SGHNT and CDR2 YYREEE (reference sequence). The DNA of the CDR3 is TGTGCCAGCAGCTCCGGGACAGGCTCTGGAAACACCATATATTTT. Translated: CASSSGTGSGNTIYF.

The rearrangement uses TRBV10-3 and TRBJ1-5; no reliable D call. Trimming removed 10 bases from V and 2 bases from J, with 12 bases in between. The CDR3 extends over 13 amino acids. From germline, CDR1 is ENHRY and CDR2 SYGVKD. As DNA, the CDR3 is TGTGCCACTCTAACGTGGGGCAATCAGCCCCAGCATTTT. It codes for CATLTWGNQPQHF.

This rearrangement joins TRBV27 to TRBJ2-7; 8 nucleotides agree with TRBD2. There are 15 residues in the CDR3. Germline V gene sequence: CDR1 MNHEY, CDR2 SMNVEV (reference sequence). V shed 2 bases, J shed 2 bases, and the junction held 5 bases outside the gene matches. The CDR3 spells CASSLVTSGPYEQYF. The CDR3 DNA sequence: TGTGCCAGCAGTTTAGTCACTAGCGGTCCCTACGAGCAGTACTTC.

The sample holds a few counts of this clone. The identical CDR3 is also encoded by other nucleotide sequences in the sample. The chain combines TRBV4-3 with TRBJ2-3, with D perhaps TRBD2 (5 bases). The CDR3 extends over 15 amino acids. V was pared by 4 bases and J by 0 bases, with 11 bases between. Germline assignment: CDR1 LGHNA and CDR2 YSLEER. The CDR3 nucleotides are TGCGCCAGCAGCCTGGAGGCTTTAAGCACAGATACGCAGTATTTT. This codes for CASSLEALSTDTQYF.

This clone was seen a single time. CDR3 nucleotide sequence: TGTGCCAGCTCACCCCCTCGACGGGACACCACTAACTATGGCTACACCTTC. Encoded protein: CASSPPRRDTTNYGYTF. The J gene is TRBJ1-2, the V gene TRBV18; the D gene is possibly TRBD1 (6 bases). The germline gives CDR1 KGHSH, CDR2 LQKENI. The CDR3 length is 17 residues. The V end was cut by 3 bases, the J end by 0 bases, with 17 bases between.

This clone was seen a single time. CDR3 in DNA: TGTGCCAGCCGGTCTGGCTTCACAGATACGCAGTATTTT. It encodes CASRSGFTDTQYF. This chain joins TRBV5-4 and TRBJ2-3; D is undetermined. The ends were cut back, 7 bases at V and 2 bases at J, with 11 bases in the middle. The CDR3 is 13 residues long. The germline V gene has CDR1 SGHNT and CDR2 YYREEE (reference sequence).

CDR3: CASSLVGGIAKNIQYF. CDR3 sequence (DNA): TGTGCCAGCAGCTTAGTGGGGGGTATAGCCAAAAACATTCAGTACTTC. The rearrangement uses TRBV7-2 and TRBJ2-4; D might be TRBD2 (6 bases). Germline CDR1 SGHTA, CDR2 FQGNSA. The CDR3 runs to 16 residues. The germline V and J ends were trimmed by 1 base and 0 bases, with 10 bases remaining between them.

V is TRBV11-2 and J is TRBJ1-1; TRBD1 aligns across 8 bases. Losses at the gene ends were 5 bases for V and 2 bases for J; bases not matched to a gene: 10. The germline CDR1 and CDR2 sequences are SGHAT and FQNNGV. The CDR3 is made up of 16 amino acids. The CDR3 sequence is CASSNPTGAGNTEAFF. CDR3 sequence (DNA): TGTGCCAGCAGCAATCCGACAGGGGCGGGTAACACTGAAGCTTTCTTT.

This sequence joins TRBV30 and TRBJ2-5; unclear D gene. Near its end, the DNA agrees better with TRBJ2-7, so the J call may be wrong. Germline V CDR1 and CDR2: GTSNPN, SVGIG (reference sequence). The CDR3 loop spans 10 amino acids. For the CDR3, the DNA is TGTGCCTGGAGTGGGTACGAGCAGTACTTC. The encoded protein is CAWSGYEQYF.

V gene TRBV29-1 combines with J gene TRBJ2-1, with D tentatively TRBD1 (6 bases). CDR1 SQVTM and CDR2 ANQGSEA come from the germline V gene. The germline V and J ends were trimmed by 3 bases and 9 bases, with 24 bases remaining between them. This CDR3 spans 16 amino acids. In DNA form, the CDR3 reads TGCAGCGTTGAGAAGGGGGAGATAGTTGGTTGGGGTGAGCAGTTCTTC. This sequence encodes CSVEKGEIVGWGEQFF.

The chain has TRBV6-5 and TRBJ1-3; 8 nucleotides align to TRBD1. V was pared by 6 bases and J by 8 bases, with 12 bases of the junction left unmatched. Germline lookup yields CDR1 MNHEY and CDR2 SVGAGI. The CDR3 is 15 residues long. The CDR3 DNA is TGTGCCAGCAGCCAAAACCTATACAGGGGGGACACCATATATTTT. Its translation is CASSQNLYRGDTIYF.

This chain connects TRBV28 to TRBJ1-1; weak D call: TRBD1 (5 bases). Trimming removed 5 bases from V and 5 bases from J, with 12 bases in between. Germline loops: CDR1 MDHEN, CDR2 SYDVKM. There are 13 residues in the CDR3. CDR3 amino acids: CASSPPGGTEAFF. The CDR3 bases are TGTGCCAGCAGTCCCCCCGGGGGGACTGAAGCTTTCTTT.

The chain has TRBV28 and TRBJ1-1; D not certain. Germline CDR1 and CDR2: MDHEN and SYDVKM. V lost 7 bases and J 0 bases, leaving 6 bases between the germline ends. CDR3 length: 12 residues. This CDR3 is CASNLMNTEAFF. The CDR3 region has the DNA TGTGCCAGCAACCTAATGAACACTGAAGCTTTCTTT. The full variable domain, with the rest looked up from reference TRBV28 and TRBJ1-1, is DVKVTQSSRYLVKRTGEKVFLECVQDMDHENMFWYRQDPGLGLRLIYFSYDVKMKEKGDIPEGYSVSREKKERFSLILESASTNQTSMYLCASNLMNTEAFFGQGTRLTVV.

The chain joins TRBV29-1 to TRBJ2-7; either TRBD1 or TRBD2 may fit D (5 bases each). Per germline, CDR1 SQVTM and CDR2 ANQGSEA. Trimming removed 6 bases at V and 1 base at J, with 16 bases between. The CDR3 is 14 amino acids. The CDR3: CSVGTGTPSYEQYF. In DNA, the CDR3 is TGCAGCGTGGGGACCGGGACCCCTTCCTACGAGCAGTACTTC.

Only a few counts were recorded for this clone. This chain uses TRBV19 with TRBJ2-7, with 7 bases that match TRBD1. Germline-derived CDR1 and CDR2 are LNHDA and SQIVND (reference sequence). Germline trimming cut 3 bases from V and 0 bases from J; bases unmatched to any gene: 5. This CDR3 is 15 amino acids long. In DNA, the CDR3 is TGTGCCAGTAGTATTGCGACAGGGAGCTCCTACGAGCAGTACTTC. Translating it yields CASSIATGSSYEQYF.

J is TRBJ1-1 and V is TRBV4-3; D gene ambiguous. The germline V and J ends were trimmed by 2 bases and 4 bases, with 8 bases remaining between them. The CDR3 sequence is 13 residues long. CDR1 LGHNA and CDR2 YSLEER come from the germline V gene. The CDR3 loop reads CASSQHKATEAFF. CDR3 nucleotide sequence: TGCGCCAGCAGCCAACACAAGGCCACTGAAGCTTTCTTT.

The J gene is TRBJ2-3, the V gene TRBV5-1; TRBD1 agrees at 7 bases. The V gene end was trimmed by 0 bases and the J gene end by 4 bases; junction bases not matched to a gene: 8. CDR1 SGHRS and CDR2 YFSETQ come from the germline V gene. This CDR3 contains 16 residues. The CDR3 reads CASSLEGRGSADTQYF. The DNA of the CDR3 is TGCGCCAGCAGCTTGGAGGGCAGGGGGTCGGCAGATACGCAGTATTTT.

This clone appeared a few times. This rearrangement joins TRBV25-1 to TRBJ1-6; D is unclear. Per germline, CDR1 MGHDK and CDR2 SYGVNS. This CDR3 has 15 amino acids. The ends were cut back, 2 bases at V and 0 bases at J, with 5 bases in the middle. The CDR3 here is CASSESPSYNSPLHF. The CDR3 DNA reads TGTGCCAGCAGTGAAAGTCCCTCCTATAATTCACCCCTCCACTTT.

V usage is TRBV14 and J usage is TRBJ2-2; 10 bases line up with TRBD1. Trimming took 3 bases from V and 6 from J; bases not matched to a gene: 7. This CDR3 comprises 16 residues. Germline V gene sequence: CDR1 SGHDN, CDR2 FVKESK. The CDR3 loop is CASSQEDRGEAGELFF. CDR3 nucleotides: TGTGCCAGCAGCCAGGAGGACAGGGGGGAGGCCGGGGAGCTGTTTTTT. Variable domain in full (rest from reference TRBV14 and TRBJ2-2): EAGVTQFPSHSVIEKGQTVTLRCDPISGHDNLYWYRRVMGKEIKFLLHFVKESKQDESGMPNNRFLAERTGGTYSTLKVQPAELEDSGVYFCASSQEDRGEAGELFFGEGSRLTVL.